This TCR beta chain was found in a study of shared clonotypes between healthy human individuals. Only one count was recorded for this clone. Its antigen is currently unknown. Findings of the study overall: It was the non-shared clonotypes that had lower generation probabilities than clonotypes shared by all four donors. The naive CD4 repertoires of a handful of donors were compared, and approximately 4.5% of clonotypes were shared.

This CDR3 has 14 residues. In germline, CDR1 is LNHDA, CDR2 SQIVND (reference sequence). The ends lost 5 bases at V and 4 bases at J; junction bases unmatched: 4. The donor population consisted of healthy HIV-negative adults with no recent acute infections or vaccinations. Assay: immunoSEQ multiplex PCR; the TCRdb copy retains only in-frame clones and omits some. The repertoire holds hundreds of thousands of clones, 60% to 75% seen once, with roughly 2% in the top ten. The clonotype was recovered from a woman aged 25 to 39 in good health. Sequencing was done on a sample of memory CD4+ T cells sorted from blood. The sample's subset: CD45RA-negative fraction. The chain recombines TRBV19 with TRBJ1-1; 10 nucleotides match TRBD1. The CDR3 nucleotides are TGTGCCAGTAGTTTGACAGGGGGCACCACTGAAGCTTTCTTT. The encoded protein is CASSLTGGTTEAFF.